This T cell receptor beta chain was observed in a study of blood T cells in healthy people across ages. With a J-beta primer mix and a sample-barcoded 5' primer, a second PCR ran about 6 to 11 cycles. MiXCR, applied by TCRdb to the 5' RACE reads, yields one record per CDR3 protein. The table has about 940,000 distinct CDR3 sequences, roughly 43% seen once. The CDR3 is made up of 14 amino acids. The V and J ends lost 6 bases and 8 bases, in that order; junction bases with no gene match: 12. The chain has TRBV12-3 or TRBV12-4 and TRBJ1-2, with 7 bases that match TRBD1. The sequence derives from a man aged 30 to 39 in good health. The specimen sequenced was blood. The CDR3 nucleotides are TGTGCCAGCAGCACTCTAGGGGGCGCCGGGGGCTACACCTTC. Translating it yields CASSTLGGAGGYTF.